Below, 12 T cell receptor beta chains from the same sample are listed, as sequenced in a study of blood T cell repertoires in COVID-19. Sequencing was performed with immunoSEQ multiplex PCR; in TCRdb, only in-frame clones are kept and a portion is missing. Of under 150,000 clones detected, roughly 90% appear once; the ten largest clones hold about 1.2%. Sequencing used PBMCs or T cells enriched from blood (not recorded which). Receptors originate from a woman in her 30s with acute COVID-19.

The chain combines TRBV6-5 with TRBJ1-1; D unclear. This CDR3 has 16 amino acids. V was trimmed by 2 bases and J by 1 base, leaving 14 bases between them. The germline gives CDR1 MNHEY, CDR2 SVGAGI. In DNA, the CDR3 is TGTGCCAGCAGTTACAGAGGTTTGAGTAGGAACACTGAAGCTTTCTTT. It encodes CASSYRGLSRNTEAFF.

V gene TRBV27 combines with J gene TRBJ2-2, with 8 nucleotides matching TRBD2. Losses at the gene ends were 2 bases for V and 5 bases for J; bases not matched to a gene: 4. This CDR3 contains 15 residues. Germline CDR1 and CDR2: MNHEY and SMNVEV (reference sequence). The CDR3 region is CASSLLAGPTGELFF. The CDR3 DNA sequence: TGTGCCAGCAGTTTACTAGCGGGTCCAACCGGGGAGCTGTTTTTT.

V and J are TRBV5-3 and TRBJ1-3; D gene unclear. TRBV5-3 is reported as an ORF; its role is uncertain. Trimming took off 1 base at V and 4 bases at J, with 21 bases between the two ends. The CDR3 is 18 amino acids. CDR3 bases: TGTGCCAGAAGCTTGTTAAAATGTAATGGCAAATCAGGAAACACCATATATTTT. Amino acid sequence: CARSLLKCNGKSGNTIYF.

The chain employs TRBV30 and TRBJ1-1, with D unclear. Per the germline V gene, CDR1 is GTSNPN and CDR2 is SVGIG (reference sequence). The CDR3 runs to 14 residues. V was shortened by 6 bases and J by 2 bases, with 16 bases between the two germline ends. CDR3 DNA: TGTGCCTGTCGAACCGTAGCTGTTAACACTGAAGCTTTCTTT. It codes for CACRTVAVNTEAFF.

This chain links TRBV7-9 with TRBJ2-7, with a tentative D call TRBD1 (5 bases). V was shortened by 3 bases and J by 1 base, with 16 bases between the two germline ends. CDR1 SEHNR and CDR2 FQNEAQ come from the germline V gene (reference sequence). The CDR3 is 16 residues long. CDR3: CASSFPGSGPSYEQYF. The CDR3 DNA follows: TGTGCCAGCAGCTTCCCAGGGTCCGGACCGTCCTACGAGCAGTACTTC. Filled out from reference TRBV7-9 and TRBJ2-7, the complete variable domain reads DTGVSQNPRHKITKRGQNVTFRCDPISEHNRLYWYRQTLGQGPEFLTYFQNEAQLEKSRLLSDRFSAERPKGSFSTLEIQRTEQGDSAMYLCASSFPGSGPSYEQYFGPGTRLTVT.

The chain couples TRBV5-1 to TRBJ1-3, with D unclear. CDR3 length: 15 residues. Germline CDR1 SGHRS, CDR2 YFSETQ. The V gene lost 2 bases and the J gene lost 4 bases, with 13 bases spanning the gap. The CDR3 loop reads CASSLGDLAGNTIYF. The CDR3 region has the DNA TGCGCCAGCAGCTTAGGAGATTTAGCCGGAAACACCATATATTTT. The entire variable domain, with the rest obtained from reference TRBV5-1 and TRBJ1-3, is as follows: KAGVTQTPRYLIKTRGQQVTLSCSPISGHRSVSWYQQTPGQGLQFLFEYFSETQRNKGNFPGRFSGRQFSNSRSEMNVSTLELGDSALYLCASSLGDLAGNTIYFGEGSWLTVV.

The rearrangement joins TRBV20-1 to TRBJ1-2; D unresolved. Germline V gene data show CDR1 as DFQATT and CDR2 as SNEGSKA (reference sequence). The V end was cut by 3 bases, the J end by 6 bases, with 17 bases between. This CDR3 contains 14 residues. CDR3 nucleotide sequence: TGCAGTGCTAGTCACCGGGAAGCCCTCGATGGCTACACCTTC. This encodes CSASHREALDGYTF.

The J gene is TRBJ1-2, the V gene TRBV5-1; tentative D call: TRBD1 (6 bases). CDR3 length: 14 amino acids. CDR1 and CDR2 from the germline V gene are SGHRS and YFSETQ. The germline V and J ends were trimmed by 7 bases and 4 bases, with 17 bases remaining between them. CDR3 bases: TGCGCCAGCGGAACAGGGATGGGTCCCTATGGCTACACCTTC. It is translated as CASGTGMGPYGYTF.

The chain has TRBV4-3 and TRBJ2-2; 8 bases map to TRBD2. Trimming removed 0 bases from V and 4 bases from J; junction bases left unmatched: 4. CDR1 LGHNA and CDR2 YSLEER come from the germline V gene. The CDR3 is made up of 16 amino acids. CDR3: CASSQEAGEGTGELFF. CDR3 sequence (DNA): TGCGCCAGCAGCCAAGAAGCGGGAGAGGGCACCGGGGAGCTGTTTTTT.

The V and J genes are TRBV7-8 and TRBJ1-1; D gene ambiguous. Germline CDR1 SGHVS, CDR2 FQNEAQ. Trimming cost V 0 bases and J 3 bases, with 5 bases left between them. This CDR3 contains 13 residues. The CDR3 nucleotides read TGTGCCAGCAGCTTAGCCGGGGACACTGAAGCTTTCTTT. As protein: CASSLAGDTEAFF.

The V and J genes are TRBV5-4 and TRBJ2-7; 10 positions agree with TRBD2. Germline values: CDR1 SGHNT, CDR2 YYREEE (reference sequence). V was pared by 3 bases and J by 6 bases, with 9 bases of the junction left unmatched. This CDR3 contains 15 residues. CDR3 DNA sequence: TGTGCCAGCAGCTGGACTAGCGGAGGGGATATCGAGCAGTACTTC. This gives the protein CASSWTSGGDIEQYF.

The chain recombines TRBV5-4 with TRBJ1-2, with TRBD1 identical over 7 bases. V shed 4 bases and J 4 bases; nucleotides not matched to a gene: 10. CDR1 SGHNT and CDR2 YYREEE come from the germline V gene (reference sequence). This CDR3 contains 15 residues. The CDR3 coding sequence is TGTGCCAGCAGCACACCGACAGGGCCGAGCTATGGCTACACCTTC. This gives the protein CASSTPTGPSYGYTF.